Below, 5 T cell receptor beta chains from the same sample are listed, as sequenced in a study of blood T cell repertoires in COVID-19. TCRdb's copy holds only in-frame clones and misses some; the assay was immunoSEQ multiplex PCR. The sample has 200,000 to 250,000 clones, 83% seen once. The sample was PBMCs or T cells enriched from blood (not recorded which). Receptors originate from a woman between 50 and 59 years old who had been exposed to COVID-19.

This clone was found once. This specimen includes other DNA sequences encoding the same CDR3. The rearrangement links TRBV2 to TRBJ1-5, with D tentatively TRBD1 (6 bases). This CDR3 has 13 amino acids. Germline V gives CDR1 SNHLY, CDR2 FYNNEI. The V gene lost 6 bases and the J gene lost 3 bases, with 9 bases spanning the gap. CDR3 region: CASRQGSNQPQHF. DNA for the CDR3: TGTGCCAGCAGACAGGGATCCAATCAGCCCCAGCATTTT.

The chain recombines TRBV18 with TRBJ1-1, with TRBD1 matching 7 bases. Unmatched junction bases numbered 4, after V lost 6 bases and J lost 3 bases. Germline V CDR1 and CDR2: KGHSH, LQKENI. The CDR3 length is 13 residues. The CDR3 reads CASSRDRDTEAFF. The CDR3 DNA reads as TGTGCCAGCTCTCGAGACAGGGACACTGAAGCTTTCTTT. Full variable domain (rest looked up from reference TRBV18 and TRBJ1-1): NAGVMQNPRHLVRRRGQEARLRCSPMKGHSHVYWYRQLPEEGLKFMVYLQKENIIDESGMPKERFSAEFPKEGPSILRIQQVVRGDSAAYFCASSRDRDTEAFFGQGTRLTVV.

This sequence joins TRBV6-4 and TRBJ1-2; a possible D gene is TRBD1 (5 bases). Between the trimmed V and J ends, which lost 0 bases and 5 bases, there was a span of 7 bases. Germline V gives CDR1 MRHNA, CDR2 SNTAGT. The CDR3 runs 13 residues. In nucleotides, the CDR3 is TGTGCCAGCAGTGACTCGGGGGGTTATGGCTACACCTTC. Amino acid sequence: CASSDSGGYGYTF.

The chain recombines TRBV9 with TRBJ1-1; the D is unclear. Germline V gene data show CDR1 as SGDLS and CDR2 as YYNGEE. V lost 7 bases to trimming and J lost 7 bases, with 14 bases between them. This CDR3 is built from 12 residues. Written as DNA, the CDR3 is TGTGCCAGCGGAAAGGGAGGAAATGAAGCTTTCTTT. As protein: CASGKGGNEAFF.

The CDR3 here is CASSLTSVGNYEQYF. The CDR3 DNA is TGTGCCAGTAGCCTAACTAGCGTCGGTAACTACGAGCAGTACTTC. The V gene is TRBV19, the J gene TRBJ2-7, with 7 bases matching TRBD2. CDR1 and CDR2 (germline): LNHDA, SQIVND (reference sequence). Trimming cost V 6 bases and J 3 bases; bases outside gene matches: 11. The CDR3 contains 15 residues. Filled out from reference TRBV19 and TRBJ2-7, the complete variable domain reads DGGITQSPKYLFRKEGQNVTLSCEQNLNHDAMYWYRQDPGQGLRLIYYSQIVNDFQKGDIAEGYSVSREKKESFPLTVTSAQKNPTAFYLCASSLTSVGNYEQYFGPGTRLTVT.